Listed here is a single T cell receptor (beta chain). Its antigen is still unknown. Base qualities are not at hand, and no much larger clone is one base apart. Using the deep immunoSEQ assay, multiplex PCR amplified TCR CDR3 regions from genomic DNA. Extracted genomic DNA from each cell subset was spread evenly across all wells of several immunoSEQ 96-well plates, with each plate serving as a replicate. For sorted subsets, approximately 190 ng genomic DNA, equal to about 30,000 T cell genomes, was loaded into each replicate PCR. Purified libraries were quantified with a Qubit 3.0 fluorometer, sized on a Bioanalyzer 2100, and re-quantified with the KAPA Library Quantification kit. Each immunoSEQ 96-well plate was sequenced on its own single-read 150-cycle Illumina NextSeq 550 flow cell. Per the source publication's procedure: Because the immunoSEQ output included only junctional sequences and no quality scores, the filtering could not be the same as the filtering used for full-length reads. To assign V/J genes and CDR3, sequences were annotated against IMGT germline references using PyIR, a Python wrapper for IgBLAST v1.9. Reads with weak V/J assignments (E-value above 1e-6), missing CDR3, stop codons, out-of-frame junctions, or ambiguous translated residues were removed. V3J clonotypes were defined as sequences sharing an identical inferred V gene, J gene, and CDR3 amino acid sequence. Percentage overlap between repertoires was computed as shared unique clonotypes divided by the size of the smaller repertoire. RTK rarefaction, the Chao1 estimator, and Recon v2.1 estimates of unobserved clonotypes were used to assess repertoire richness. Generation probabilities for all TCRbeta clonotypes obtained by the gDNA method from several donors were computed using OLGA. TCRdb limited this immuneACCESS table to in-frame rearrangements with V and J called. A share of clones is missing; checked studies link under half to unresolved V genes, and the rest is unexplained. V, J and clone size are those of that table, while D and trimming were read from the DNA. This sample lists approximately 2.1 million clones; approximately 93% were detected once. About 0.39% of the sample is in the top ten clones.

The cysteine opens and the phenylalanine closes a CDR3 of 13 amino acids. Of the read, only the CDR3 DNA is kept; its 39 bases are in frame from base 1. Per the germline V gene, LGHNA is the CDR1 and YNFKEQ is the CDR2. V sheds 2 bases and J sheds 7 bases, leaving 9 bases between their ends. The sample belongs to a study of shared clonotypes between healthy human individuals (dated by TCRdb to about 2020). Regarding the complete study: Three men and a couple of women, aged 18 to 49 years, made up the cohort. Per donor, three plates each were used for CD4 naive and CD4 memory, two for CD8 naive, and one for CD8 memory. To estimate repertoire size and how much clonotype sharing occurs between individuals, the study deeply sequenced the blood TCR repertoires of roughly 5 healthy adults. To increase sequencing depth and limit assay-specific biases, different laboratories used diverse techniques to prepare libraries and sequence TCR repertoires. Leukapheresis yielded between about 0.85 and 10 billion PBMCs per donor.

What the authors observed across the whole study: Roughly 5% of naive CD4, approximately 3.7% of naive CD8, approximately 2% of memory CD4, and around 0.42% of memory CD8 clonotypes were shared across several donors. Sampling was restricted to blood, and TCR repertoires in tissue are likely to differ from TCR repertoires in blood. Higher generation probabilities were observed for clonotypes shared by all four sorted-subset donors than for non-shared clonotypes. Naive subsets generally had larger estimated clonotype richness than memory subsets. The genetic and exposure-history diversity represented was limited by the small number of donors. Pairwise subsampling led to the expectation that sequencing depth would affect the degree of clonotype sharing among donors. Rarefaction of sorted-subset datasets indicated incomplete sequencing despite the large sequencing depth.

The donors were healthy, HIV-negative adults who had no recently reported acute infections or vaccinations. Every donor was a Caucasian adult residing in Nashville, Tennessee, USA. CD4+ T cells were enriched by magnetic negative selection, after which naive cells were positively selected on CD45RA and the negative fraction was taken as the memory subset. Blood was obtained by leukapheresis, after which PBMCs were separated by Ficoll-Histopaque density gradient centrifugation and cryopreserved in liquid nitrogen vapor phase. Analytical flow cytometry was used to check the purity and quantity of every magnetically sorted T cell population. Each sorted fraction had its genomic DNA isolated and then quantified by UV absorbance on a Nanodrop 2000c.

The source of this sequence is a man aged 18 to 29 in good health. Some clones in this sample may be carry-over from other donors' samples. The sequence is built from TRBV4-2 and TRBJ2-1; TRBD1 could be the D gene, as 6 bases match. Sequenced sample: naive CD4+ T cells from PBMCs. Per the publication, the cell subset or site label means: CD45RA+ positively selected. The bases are TGTGCCAGCAGCCAATACAGGGTGAATGAGCAGTTCTTC. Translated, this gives CASSQYRVNEQFF.